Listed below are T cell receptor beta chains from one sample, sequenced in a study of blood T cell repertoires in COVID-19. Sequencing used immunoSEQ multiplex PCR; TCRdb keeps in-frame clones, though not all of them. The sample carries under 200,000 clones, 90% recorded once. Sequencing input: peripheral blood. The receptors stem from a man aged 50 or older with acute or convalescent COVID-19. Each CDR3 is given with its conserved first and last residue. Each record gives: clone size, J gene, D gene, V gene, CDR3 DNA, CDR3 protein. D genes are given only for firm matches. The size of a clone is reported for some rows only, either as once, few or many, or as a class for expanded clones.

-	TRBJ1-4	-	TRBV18	TGTGCCAGCTCACCTGCGTGGTTAAATGAAAAACTGTTTTTT	CASSPAWLNEKLFF
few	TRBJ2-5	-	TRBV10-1	TGCGCCAGCAGTGTCGGGGGTCAAGAGACCCAGTACTTC	CASSVGGQETQYF
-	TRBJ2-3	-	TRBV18	TGTGCCAGCTCACCCGGACAGTCCCCTTCGGGGCAGTATTTT	CASSPGQSPSGQYF
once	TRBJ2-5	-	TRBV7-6	TGTGCCAGCAGCGGCGGGACCACCACACCAAGAGAGAGGGACTTC	CASSGGTTTPRERDF
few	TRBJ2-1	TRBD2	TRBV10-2	TGCGCCAGCCGACTAGCGGGAGGAATGGGGAATGAGCAGTTCTTC	CASRLAGGMGNEQFF
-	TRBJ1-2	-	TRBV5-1	TGCGCCAGCAGCTCGACCTCAGGCTCCTATGGCTACACCTTC	CASSSTSGSYGYTF
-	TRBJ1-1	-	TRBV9	TGTGCCAGCAGCGTAGGAGCTGAAGCTTTCTTT	CASSVGAEAFF
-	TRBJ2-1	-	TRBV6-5	TGTGCCAGCAGTCTACAGGGAATTCCCTACAATGAGCAGTTCTTC	CASSLQGIPYNEQFF
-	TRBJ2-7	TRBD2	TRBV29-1	TGCAGCGTTGAGAGGACGGGAGGTGGGTACGAGCAGTACTTC	CSVERTGGGYEQYF
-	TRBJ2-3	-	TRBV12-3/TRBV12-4	TGTGCCAGCAGTTTCGGGGGAACCAATACGCAGTATTTT	CASSFGGTNTQYF
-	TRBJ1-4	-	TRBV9	TGTGCCAGCAGCCCTAGAGAAGGGGTGGGAGAAAAACTGTTTTTT	CASSPREGVGEKLFF
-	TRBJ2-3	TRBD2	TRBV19	TGTGCCAGACCCCCGGGGACTAGCGGGAGACTCGATACGCAGTATTTT	CARPPGTSGRLDTQYF
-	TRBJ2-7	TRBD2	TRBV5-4	TGTGCCAGCAGCTCCGGACTAAATCCGGGACTAGCGGACTCCTACGAGCAGTACTTC	CASSSGLNPGLADSYEQYF
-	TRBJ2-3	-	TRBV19	TGTGCCAGTAGTTCCCAGGGGCCAGATACGCAGTATTTT	CASSSQGPDTQYF
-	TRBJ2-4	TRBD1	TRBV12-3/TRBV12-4	TGTGCCAGCGGGGGACAGGCCAAAAACATTCAGTACTTC	CASGGQAKNIQYF
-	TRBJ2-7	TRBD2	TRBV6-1	TGTGCCAGCAGTGATGGACTAGCGGGCGGGCAGTACTTC	CASSDGLAGGQYF
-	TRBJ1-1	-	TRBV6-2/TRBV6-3	TGTGCCAGCAGTTACTTGAACAAGAACACTGAAGCTTTCTTT	CASSYLNKNTEAFF
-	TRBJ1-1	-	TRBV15	TGTGCCACCAGCAGAGGGGGCGCAGGGCTGAACACTGAAGCTTTCTTT	CATSRGGAGLNTEAFF
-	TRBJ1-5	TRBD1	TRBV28	TGTGCCAGCGGAGATGACAGGGGCGGGAATCAGCCCCAGCATTTT	CASGDDRGGNQPQHF
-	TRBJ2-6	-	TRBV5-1	TGCGCCAGCAGTGGGGGCCACTCTGGGGCCAACGTCCTGACTTTC	CASSGGHSGANVLTF
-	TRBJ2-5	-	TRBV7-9	TGTGCCAGCACCCGGGGCCAAGAGACCCAGTACTTC	CASTRGQETQYF
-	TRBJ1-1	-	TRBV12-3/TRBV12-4	TGTGCCAGCAGTTTATTGTCAGGGACTGAAGCTTTCTTT	CASSLLSGTEAFF
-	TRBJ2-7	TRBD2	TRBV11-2	TGTGCCAGCAGGCCAGGACCTAGCGGGCGTTCCTACGAGCAGTACTTC	CASRPGPSGRSYEQYF